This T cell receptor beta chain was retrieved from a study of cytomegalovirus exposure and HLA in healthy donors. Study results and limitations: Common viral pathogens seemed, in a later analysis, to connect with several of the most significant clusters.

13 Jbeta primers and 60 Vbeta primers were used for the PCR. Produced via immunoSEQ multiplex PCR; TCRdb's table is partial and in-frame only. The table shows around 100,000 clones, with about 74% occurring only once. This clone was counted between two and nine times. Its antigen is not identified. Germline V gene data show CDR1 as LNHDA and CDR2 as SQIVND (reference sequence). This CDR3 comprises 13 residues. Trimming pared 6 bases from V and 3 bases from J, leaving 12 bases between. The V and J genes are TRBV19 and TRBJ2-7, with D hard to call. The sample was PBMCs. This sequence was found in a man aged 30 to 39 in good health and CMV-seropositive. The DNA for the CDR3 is TGTGCCAGTAGCTGGGCGCAGAACTACGAGCAGTACTTC. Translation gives CASSWAQNYEQYF.